This T cell receptor beta chain stems from a study of CD8 T cells in Susac syndrome. Study details: At blood draw, Susac syndrome patients were therapy-naive, on corticosteroids, or on intravenous immunoglobulin alone. Regarding the study as a whole: The CD4+ T cell repertoires, which came from Susac syndrome patients, showed no sign of clonal expansion.

With regard to this clonotype: The target antigen is unknown.

The CDR3 has 15 residues. V was clipped by 6 bases and J by 7 bases; unmatched bases: 12. CDR1 DFQATT and CDR2 SNEGSKA come from the germline V gene (reference sequence). It was with random hexamers that about 0.45 to 1 ug RNA was reverse transcribed. Amplification of TCR beta CDR3 across 54 Vbeta and 13 Jbeta was performed with immunoSEQ multiplex PCR. TCRdb called the immunoSEQ multiplex PCR reads again in MiXCR, with one record for every CDR3 protein. The sample yields about 140,000 distinct CDR3 sequences, 95% seen once. The receptor was isolated from a human donor with Susac syndrome. What was sequenced was CD4+ T cells from PBMCs. The chain is built from TRBV20-1 and TRBJ1-4; TRBD1 agrees at 9 bases. CDR3 sequence: CSARPGTGLIEKLFF. The CDR3 bases are TGCAGTGCGCGTCCCGGGACAGGGCTGATTGAAAAACTGTTTTTT.